This is a list of T cell receptor beta chains from one sample in a study of beta chain features in type 1 diabetes. Generated by immunoSEQ multiplex PCR, the TCRdb table keeps only in-frame clones and is missing some. The sample yields 860,000 or so clones, 15% to 20% seen once. Sequencing was done on a sample of naive CD4+ T cells from blood. Receptors originate from a woman younger than 35 in good health. CDR3s include the opening cysteine and the closing phenylalanine or tryptophan. Fields, in order: CDR3 protein, CDR3 DNA, J gene, clone size, D gene, V gene. D genes are given only for firm matches. The size of a clone is reported for some rows only, either as once, few or many, or as a class for expanded clones.

CDR3aa: CASSPEGRGVTEAFF
CDR3nt: TGTGCCAGCAGCCCTGAGGGCAGGGGGGTCACTGAAGCTTTCTTT
j_gene: TRBJ1-1
abundance: few
d_gene: TRBD1
v_gene: TRBV2

CDR3aa: CASRTGTSTSEQYF
CDR3nt: TGCGCCAGCAGAACCGGGACTAGCACTTCCGAGCAGTACTTC
j_gene: TRBJ2-7
abundance: few
d_gene: TRBD2
v_gene: TRBV5-1

CDR3aa: CASSPAYSVNYGYTF
CDR3nt: TGTGCCAGCAGCCCGGCCTATTCGGTTAACTATGGCTACACCTTC
j_gene: TRBJ1-2
abundance: few
d_gene: .
v_gene: TRBV5-6

CDR3aa: CASSIDYGTDPGELFF
CDR3nt: TGTGCCAGTAGTATAGACTACGGGACAGACCCCGGGGAGCTGTTTTTT
j_gene: TRBJ2-2
abundance: .
d_gene: TRBD1
v_gene: TRBV19

CDR3aa: CASSLRGMGSDTQYF
CDR3nt: TGTGCCAGCAGCTTAAGGGGAATGGGCAGCGATACGCAGTATTTT
j_gene: TRBJ2-3
abundance: few
d_gene: .
v_gene: TRBV7-3

CDR3aa: CASGLGDRGHEQFF
CDR3nt: TGTGCTAGTGGTTTGGGGGACAGGGGGCATGAGCAGTTCTTC
j_gene: TRBJ2-1
abundance: .
d_gene: TRBD1
v_gene: TRBV12-5

CDR3aa: CASRPGGVLNQPQHF
CDR3nt: TGTGCCAGCAGGCCCGGGGGGGTACTTAACCAGCCCCAGCATTTT
j_gene: TRBJ1-5
abundance: .
d_gene: .
v_gene: TRBV7-9

CDR3aa: CASSLAQSSYNEQFF
CDR3nt: TGTGCCAGCAGCTTAGCGCAGAGCTCCTACAATGAGCAGTTCTTC
j_gene: TRBJ2-1
abundance: .
d_gene: .
v_gene: TRBV7-2

CDR3aa: CASSFLGQSSYEQYF
CDR3nt: TGTGCCAGCAGTTTTTTGGGACAGAGCTCCTACGAGCAGTACTTC
j_gene: TRBJ2-7
abundance: .
d_gene: TRBD1
v_gene: TRBV27

CDR3aa: CASSLVAVYNEQFF
CDR3nt: TGTGCCAGCAGCTTAGTAGCGGTCTACAATGAGCAGTTCTTC
j_gene: TRBJ2-1
abundance: .
d_gene: .
v_gene: TRBV11-2

CDR3aa: CASRRTGVSYNEQFF
CDR3nt: TGTGCCAGCAGAAGGACAGGAGTTTCCTACAATGAGCAGTTCTTC
j_gene: TRBJ2-1
abundance: .
d_gene: TRBD1
v_gene: TRBV6-5

CDR3aa: CASSPQGTEAFF
CDR3nt: TGTGCCAGCTCACCTCAGGGAACTGAAGCTTTCTTT
j_gene: TRBJ1-1
abundance: .
d_gene: .
v_gene: TRBV18

CDR3aa: CASSLNGGATPSYNEQFF
CDR3nt: TGTGCCAGCAGCTTAAATGGGGGGGCTACGCCCTCCTACAATGAGCAGTTCTTC
j_gene: TRBJ2-1
abundance: few
d_gene: .
v_gene: TRBV7-3

CDR3aa: CASSPLDRASGNTIYF
CDR3nt: TGTGCCAGCTCACCTCTCGACAGGGCGTCTGGAAACACCATATATTTT
j_gene: TRBJ1-3
abundance: few
d_gene: TRBD1
v_gene: TRBV18

CDR3aa: CASSVGVNEQFF
CDR3nt: TGTGCCAGCAGTGTAGGAGTAAATGAGCAGTTCTTC
j_gene: TRBJ2-1
abundance: .
d_gene: .
v_gene: TRBV2

CDR3aa: CASSPAPSRDNEQFF
CDR3nt: TGTGCCAGCAGCCCGGCGCCATCAAGGGACAATGAGCAGTTCTTC
j_gene: TRBJ2-1
abundance: .
d_gene: .
v_gene: TRBV5-5

CDR3aa: CASSEWGATNTGELFF
CDR3nt: TGTGCCAGCAGTGAATGGGGGGCGACGAACACCGGGGAGCTGTTTTTT
j_gene: TRBJ2-2
abundance: few
d_gene: .
v_gene: TRBV2

CDR3aa: CASSWGDLTGELFF
CDR3nt: TGTGCCAGCAGCTGGGGAGATCTCACCGGGGAGCTGTTTTTT
j_gene: TRBJ2-2
abundance: .
d_gene: .
v_gene: TRBV11-2

CDR3aa: CASTPHRFSGANVLTF
CDR3nt: TGTGCCAGCACACCCCATAGGTTCTCTGGGGCCAACGTCCTGACTTTC
j_gene: TRBJ2-6
abundance: few
d_gene: .
v_gene: TRBV5-8

CDR3aa: CASSPIYRARLSKNIQYF
CDR3nt: TGTGCCAGTAGTCCTATCTACAGGGCTCGATTGTCCAAAAACATTCAGTACTTC
j_gene: TRBJ2-4
abundance: .
d_gene: .
v_gene: TRBV19

CDR3aa: CASSSGGNYGYTF
CDR3nt: TGTGCCAGCAGCTCCGGGGGTAACTATGGCTACACCTTC
j_gene: TRBJ1-2
abundance: .
d_gene: .
v_gene: TRBV5-4

CDR3aa: CASSTIWDLDRGYGYTF
CDR3nt: TGTGCCAGTAGTACCATATGGGATCTCGACAGGGGTTATGGCTACACCTTC
j_gene: TRBJ1-2
abundance: .
d_gene: TRBD1
v_gene: TRBV19

CDR3aa: CASSLTKAYNEQFF
CDR3nt: TGTGCCAGCAGCTTAACGAAGGCATACAATGAGCAGTTCTTC
j_gene: TRBJ2-1
abundance: .
d_gene: .
v_gene: TRBV7-3

CDR3aa: CASSQDTRAGEQYF
CDR3nt: TGCGCCAGCAGCCAAGATACTCGGGCCGGAGAGCAGTACTTC
j_gene: TRBJ2-7
abundance: few
d_gene: .
v_gene: TRBV4-3

CDR3aa: CSAGLAVSSYNEQFF
CDR3nt: TGCAGCGCCGGACTAGCGGTAAGCTCCTACAATGAGCAGTTCTTC
j_gene: TRBJ2-1
abundance: few
d_gene: TRBD2
v_gene: TRBV29-1

CDR3aa: CASSPYKGDSPLHF
CDR3nt: TGTGCCAGCTCACCATACAAGGGTGATTCACCCCTCCACTTT
j_gene: TRBJ1-6
abundance: .
d_gene: .
v_gene: TRBV18

CDR3aa: CASSLARDGYTF
CDR3nt: TGTGCCAGCAGCTTGGCCAGGGATGGCTACACCTTC
j_gene: TRBJ1-2
abundance: .
d_gene: .
v_gene: TRBV5-4

CDR3aa: CASSYARSRGTDTQYF
CDR3nt: TGTGCCAGCAGTTATGCTAGGAGCCGAGGCACAGATACGCAGTATTTT
j_gene: TRBJ2-3
abundance: .
d_gene: .
v_gene: TRBV6-6

CDR3aa: CASSLETGIPLHF
CDR3nt: TGCGCCAGCAGCTTGGAGACAGGTATCCCCCTCCACTTT
j_gene: TRBJ1-6
abundance: .
d_gene: .
v_gene: TRBV5-1

CDR3aa: CATSREGLPSTDTQYF
CDR3nt: TGTGCCACCAGCAGAGAAGGTTTACCTAGCACAGATACGCAGTATTTT
j_gene: TRBJ2-3
abundance: .
d_gene: .
v_gene: TRBV15

CDR3aa: CASRRFYEQYF
CDR3nt: TGTGCCAGCAGACGGTTTTACGAGCAGTACTTC
j_gene: TRBJ2-7
abundance: .
d_gene: .
v_gene: TRBV2

CDR3aa: CASSQGGNTEAFF
CDR3nt: TGTGCCAGCAGCCAAGGGGGGAACACTGAAGCTTTCTTT
j_gene: TRBJ1-1
abundance: few
d_gene: .
v_gene: TRBV5-4

CDR3aa: CASSPHLAEPLSEQFF
CDR3nt: TGTGCCAGCAGCCCCCATTTAGCGGAGCCGCTAAGTGAGCAGTTCTTC
j_gene: TRBJ2-1
abundance: .
d_gene: .
v_gene: TRBV7-3

CDR3aa: CASSVVAGGPTDTQYF
CDR3nt: TGTGCCAGCAGCGTAGTTGCGGGAGGGCCAACAGATACGCAGTATTTT
j_gene: TRBJ2-3
abundance: .
d_gene: TRBD2
v_gene: TRBV9

CDR3aa: CATSRGLAGAYNEQFF
CDR3nt: TGTGCCACCAGCAGGGGACTAGCGGGAGCATACAATGAGCAGTTCTTC
j_gene: TRBJ2-1
abundance: few
d_gene: TRBD2
v_gene: TRBV15

CDR3aa: CASSLRGSSEQYF
CDR3nt: TGTGCCAGCAGTTTAAGGGGTTCGAGCGAGCAGTACTTC
j_gene: TRBJ2-7
abundance: few
d_gene: .
v_gene: TRBV2

CDR3aa: CASSSRRGGASTDTQYF
CDR3nt: TGTGCCAGCAGCAGCAGGCGAGGGGGCGCTAGCACAGATACGCAGTATTTT
j_gene: TRBJ2-3
abundance: few
d_gene: TRBD1
v_gene: TRBV7-2

CDR3aa: CASSPGQGASNEQFF
CDR3nt: TGTGCCAGCTCACCAGGACAGGGGGCGTCAAATGAGCAGTTCTTC
j_gene: TRBJ2-1
abundance: few
d_gene: TRBD1
v_gene: TRBV18

CDR3aa: CSESDSYGYTF
CDR3nt: TGCAGCGAATCGGACAGCTATGGCTACACCTTC
j_gene: TRBJ1-2
abundance: .
d_gene: .
v_gene: TRBV20-1

CDR3aa: CASSLVANYNEQFF
CDR3nt: TGTGCCAGCAGCTTGGTGGCCAACTACAATGAGCAGTTCTTC
j_gene: TRBJ2-1
abundance: .
d_gene: .
v_gene: TRBV5-4

CDR3aa: CASSLAGGGTNVLTF
CDR3nt: TGCGCCAGCAGCTTGGCCGGCGGAGGCACCAACGTCCTGACTTTC
j_gene: TRBJ2-6
abundance: few
d_gene: .
v_gene: TRBV5-1

CDR3aa: CASSYSGRARTGELFF
CDR3nt: TGTGCCAGCAGCTATAGCGGGAGGGCAAGGACCGGGGAGCTGTTTTTT
j_gene: TRBJ2-2
abundance: few
d_gene: TRBD2
v_gene: TRBV14

CDR3aa: CASRDYRSGELFF
CDR3nt: TGCGCCAGCAGGGACTATCGATCCGGGGAGCTGTTTTTT
j_gene: TRBJ2-2
abundance: .
d_gene: .
v_gene: TRBV10-2

CDR3aa: CASSRGQYGYTF
CDR3nt: TGTGCCAGCAGCCGAGGACAGTATGGCTACACCTTC
j_gene: TRBJ1-2
abundance: few
d_gene: .
v_gene: TRBV28

CDR3aa: CASSLAGSGITDTQYF
CDR3nt: TGCGCCAGCAGCCTTGCGGGTAGCGGGATAACAGATACGCAGTATTTT
j_gene: TRBJ2-3
abundance: few
d_gene: TRBD2
v_gene: TRBV4-3

CDR3aa: CASRHRDRGLTYEQYF
CDR3nt: TGCGCCAGCAGACACCGGGACAGGGGGCTTACCTACGAGCAGTACTTC
j_gene: TRBJ2-7
abundance: .
d_gene: TRBD1
v_gene: TRBV5-1

CDR3aa: CASSLQFGTGTSFGNTIYF
CDR3nt: TGTGCCAGCAGCTTACAATTCGGGACAGGGACGTCGTTTGGAAACACCATATATTTT
j_gene: TRBJ1-3
abundance: few
d_gene: TRBD1
v_gene: TRBV13

CDR3aa: CATRSGSFTASPDTQYF
CDR3nt: TGTGCCACCAGAAGCGGGAGCTTTACTGCCAGCCCAGATACGCAGTATTTT
j_gene: TRBJ2-3
abundance: .
d_gene: TRBD2
v_gene: TRBV15

CDR3aa: CASSPRGSLDEQYF
CDR3nt: TGTGCCAGCTCACCCCGAGGATCCCTGGACGAGCAGTACTTC
j_gene: TRBJ2-7
abundance: .
d_gene: .
v_gene: TRBV18

CDR3aa: CASSFQGIGEKLFF
CDR3nt: TGTGCCAGCAGTTTTCAAGGAATCGGGGAAAAACTGTTTTTT
j_gene: TRBJ1-4
abundance: .
d_gene: .
v_gene: TRBV2